Following are 26 T cell receptor beta chains from one sample sequenced in a study of shared clonotypes between healthy human individuals. Sequenced by immunoSEQ multiplex PCR; TCRdb stores in-frame clones only, minus some. The repertoire has about 360,000 clones, 73% of them found once; the top ten carry roughly 10%. Sequenced input: memory CD4+ T cells sorted from blood. Subset denoted: CD45RA-negative fraction. The receptors originated from a young man in good health.

This clone has at least ten counts. The chain employs TRBV2 and TRBJ2-5; no clear D gene. The CDR3 loop spans 12 amino acids. Between the trimmed V and J ends, which lost 6 bases and 5 bases, there was a span of 10 bases. Germline values: CDR1 SNHLY, CDR2 FYNNEI. DNA for the CDR3: TGTGCCAGCAGCGACTTGGGGGAGACCCAGTACTTC. It codes for CASSDLGETQYF.

The V and J genes are TRBV5-1 and TRBJ2-1, with unresolved D. V was shortened by 0 bases and J by 8 bases, with 15 bases between the two germline ends. Germline V gives CDR1 SGHRS, CDR2 YFSETQ. This CDR3 has 15 residues. This chain's CDR3 is CASSLVQLQSDEQFF. The CDR3 DNA follows: TGCGCCAGCAGCTTGGTTCAACTCCAAAGCGATGAGCAGTTCTTC.

This CDR3 reads CASSFAGACYEQYF. The CDR3 nucleotides read TGTGCCAGCAGTTTTGCGGGGGCATGCTACGAGCAGTACTTC. This chain links TRBV21-1 with TRBJ2-7; the DNA was not compared with TRBD2, the D call given in the table. TRBV21-1 corresponds to a pseudogene. The CDR3 has 14 residues.

CDR3 nucleotides: TGTGCCAGCTGTCTAGCGGGAGGTCCCGGCACCGGGGAGCTGTTTTTT. Protein sequence: CASCLAGGPGTGELFF. This chain connects TRBV28 to TRBJ2-2; the match to TRBD2 covers 11 bases. Germline assignment: CDR1 MDHEN and CDR2 SYDVKM. This CDR3 region has 16 residues. With 8 bases clipped from V and 4 bases from J, the junction kept 9 bases outside the gene matches.

The V call is TRBV7-8, the J call TRBJ2-7; D perhaps matches TRBD1 (5 bases). The CDR3 has 13 residues. The V and J ends lost 4 bases and 3 bases respectively, with 10 bases between them. The germline gives CDR1 SGHVS, CDR2 FQNEAQ. CDR3 in amino acids: CASSSGSLYEQYF. Written as DNA, the CDR3 is TGTGCCAGCAGCTCAGGGTCCCTCTACGAGCAGTACTTC.

This chain connects TRBV2 to TRBJ2-3; D is uncertain. The germline gives CDR1 SNHLY, CDR2 FYNNEI. The CDR3 loop spans 14 amino acids. Trimming took off 2 bases at V and 3 bases at J, with 9 bases between the two ends. This CDR3 reads CASSEFGRTDTQYF. The CDR3 nucleotides are TGTGCCAGCAGTGAATTCGGTCGGACAGATACGCAGTATTTT.

The chain carries TRBV5-4 and TRBJ1-1, with D possibly TRBD1 on 6 matching bases. The V end lost 0 bases, the J end lost 0 bases, and 12 bases lay between the germline ends. The CDR3 covers 16 residues. Germline lookup yields CDR1 SGHNT and CDR2 YYREEE (reference sequence). The CDR3 DNA reads as TGTGCCAGCAGCTTGGACGGGGGGGGCATGAACACTGAAGCTTTCTTT. It is translated as CASSLDGGGMNTEAFF.

The chain couples TRBV1 to TRBJ2-5; TRBD2, the D gene given by the table, was not confirmed from the DNA. TRBV1 is a recognized pseudogene. This CDR3 has 18 residues. The CDR3 sequence is CTSRMRLAGEDLRETQYF. For the CDR3, the DNA is TGCACCAGCAGGATGAGACTAGCGGGAGAGGATTTACGAGAGACCCAGTACTTC.

The chain has TRBV2 and TRBJ2-7, with 7 bases fitting TRBD1. The CDR3 sequence is 14 residues long. The V gene end was trimmed by 7 bases and the J gene end by 5 bases; junction bases not matched to a gene: 11. Per germline, CDR1 SNHLY and CDR2 FYNNEI. In DNA, the CDR3 is TGTGCCAGCACCCCCCCCCACAGGGGCAACGAGCAGTACTTC. The encoded protein is CASTPPHRGNEQYF.

The chain carries TRBV10-3 and TRBJ1-5, with D perhaps matching TRBD1 (5 bases). The ends were cut back, 2 bases at V and 0 bases at J, with 8 bases in the middle. The V gene's germline CDR1 is ENHRY and CDR2 SYGVKD. The CDR3 has 15 residues. The CDR3 DNA sequence: TGTGCCATCAGTGAGCGGGGGAGTAGCAATCAGCCCCAGCATTTT. This gives the protein CAISERGSSNQPQHF.

There are a few counts of this clone. The V and J genes are TRBV2 and TRBJ2-4, with 7 bases lining up with TRBD1. The ends lost 8 bases at V and 3 bases at J; junction bases unmatched: 1. The CDR3 extends over 12 amino acids. Germline-derived CDR1 and CDR2 are SNHLY and FYNNEI. The CDR3 nucleotides are TGTGCCAGCGACAGGGACAAAAACATTCAGTACTTC. Translation: CASDRDKNIQYF.

Only one count was recorded for this clone. The sample holds other DNA sequences that translate to the same CDR3. The chain links TRBV19 to TRBJ1-3, with a weak D call TRBD1 (6 bases). V was cut by 4 bases and J by 0 bases, with 10 bases left in between. Looked up from germline, CDR1 is LNHDA and CDR2 is SQIVND (reference sequence). CDR3 length: 15 amino acids. CDR3 bases: TGTGCCAGTAGTACGACAGGTCTCTCTGGAAACACCATATATTTT. Encoded protein: CASSTTGLSGNTIYF.

This clone was seen once. This chain links TRBV11-2 with TRBJ2-1; D might be TRBD2 (7 bases). The CDR3 is 16 amino acids. Trimming took off 1 base at V and 7 bases at J, with 17 bases between the two ends. The V gene's germline CDR1 is SGHAT and CDR2 FQNNGV. CDR3 sequence: CASSLVGRGGDNEQFF. The CDR3 coding sequence is TGTGCCAGCAGCTTAGTTGGGAGGGGGGGAGATAATGAGCAGTTCTTC.

V usage is TRBV5-5 and J usage is TRBJ1-6, with 8 bases identical to TRBD1. Germline V CDR1 and CDR2: SGHKS, YYEKEE (reference sequence). This CDR3 is 15 amino acids long. J lost 6 bases, V lost 5 bases, and 7 bases had no gene match. Here the CDR3 reads CASSPQGASNSPLHF. The CDR3 DNA reads as TGTGCCAGCAGTCCTCAGGGGGCCAGTAATTCACCCCTCCACTTT.

The chain recombines TRBV6-1 with TRBJ2-6, with D perhaps matching TRBD1 (5 bases). The V gene lost 6 bases and the J gene lost 0 bases, with 9 bases spanning the gap. Germline V lookup: CDR1 MNHNS, CDR2 SASEGT. This CDR3 spans 15 amino acids. CDR3 DNA: TGTGCCAGCAGCGACAGTCCCTCTGGGGCCAACGTCCTGACTTTC. It is translated as CASSDSPSGANVLTF.

A word on this clone: Within the sample, other DNA sequences also encode this same CDR3. The chain employs TRBV9 and TRBJ2-3; no clear D gene. V was shortened by 0 bases and J by 4 bases, with 6 bases between the two germline ends. Germline-derived CDR1 and CDR2 are SGDLS and YYNGEE. This CDR3 has 13 residues. CDR3 bases: TGTGCCAGCAGCGTAGCCCCCCCAGATACGCAGTATTTT. Protein sequence: CASSVAPPDTQYF.

This clone has more than one count but fewer than ten. V is TRBV28 and J is TRBJ2-1, with 8 nucleotides matching TRBD1. CDR3 size: 16 residues. Germline loops: CDR1 MDHEN, CDR2 SYDVKM. V lost 6 bases to trimming and J lost 2 bases; unmatched junction nucleotides: 9. CDR3 protein: CASSPTGARTYNEQFF. The CDR3 DNA reads TGTGCCAGCAGCCCGACAGGGGCGCGGACCTACAATGAGCAGTTCTTC. Full variable domain (outside the CDR3, taken from reference TRBV28 and TRBJ2-1): DVKVTQSSRYLVKRTGEKVFLECVQDMDHENMFWYRQDPGLGLRLIYFSYDVKMKEKGDIPEGYSVSREKKERFSLILESASTNQTSMYLCASSPTGARTYNEQFFGPGTRLTVL.

Only a few counts were recorded for this clone. The rearrangement joins TRBV2 to TRBJ2-7; 10 bases are a match to TRBD2. CDR3 size: 14 residues. Germline-derived CDR1 and CDR2 are SNHLY and FYNNEI. Trimming removed 3 bases from V and 7 bases from J; junction bases left unmatched: 6. Written as DNA, the CDR3 is TGTGCCAGCAGTGACTTAGCGGGAGGATCAGAGCAGTACTTC. Encoded protein: CASSDLAGGSEQYF.

V and J are TRBV9 and TRBJ2-2, with unresolved D. Germline V lookup: CDR1 SGDLS, CDR2 YYNGEE. Trimming removed 3 bases from V and 4 bases from J, with 4 bases in between. CDR3 length equals 12 residues. The CDR3: CASSALTGELFF. CDR3 bases: TGTGCCAGCAGCGCCCTCACCGGGGAGCTGTTTTTT.

This chain joins TRBV11-2 and TRBJ1-5, with 8 bases matching TRBD1. V was pared by 5 bases and J by 4 bases, with 10 bases of the junction left unmatched. This CDR3 is built from 16 residues. Per the germline V gene, CDR1 is SGHAT and CDR2 is FQNNGV. The CDR3 is CASSPPQTGENQPQHF. CDR3 in DNA: TGTGCCAGCAGCCCACCCCAGACAGGGGAAAATCAGCCCCAGCATTTT.

The chain uses TRBV4-3 and TRBJ2-3; 10 bases agree with TRBD2. Germline V gene sequence: CDR1 LGHNA, CDR2 YSLEER. The length of the CDR3 is 17 residues. The trim removed 2 bases at V and 0 bases at J, leaving 5 bases unmatched. The CDR3 sequence: CASSQPKTSGSTDTQYF. Here the CDR3 DNA reads TGCGCCAGCAGCCAACCTAAGACTAGCGGGAGCACAGATACGCAGTATTTT.

This chain joins TRBV6-5 and TRBJ1-2; TRBD1 matches at 7 bases. V trimming: 6 bases; J trimming: 7 bases; junction bases outside the gene matches: 5. The CDR3 contains 12 residues. From germline, CDR1 is MNHEY and CDR2 SVGAGI. The CDR3 is CASRTGSGGYTF. The CDR3 coding sequence is TGTGCCAGCAGGACAGGGTCGGGTGGCTACACCTTC.

Here the CDR3 DNA reads TGTGCCAGCAGCTTAGGCATATTCCGGGGACATGAAGAGACCCAGTACTTC. As protein: CASSLGIFRGHEETQYF. The chain carries TRBV11-2 and TRBJ2-5; D perhaps matches TRBD1 (6 bases). The CDR3 is 17 amino acids. V dropped 1 base and J dropped 3 bases, with 18 bases sitting between them. CDR1 and CDR2 (germline): SGHAT, FQNNGV. Looking up the rest from reference TRBV11-2 and TRBJ2-5 gives the full variable domain: EAGVAQSPRYKIIEKRQSVAFWCNPISGHATLYWYQQILGQGPKLLIQFQNNGVVDDSQLPKDRFSAERLKGVDSTLKIQPAKLEDSAVYLCASSLGIFRGHEETQYFGPGTRLLVL.

This clone turned up a few times. The chain uses TRBV6-1 and TRBJ2-7; 11 bases line up with TRBD2. Germline V gives CDR1 MNHNS, CDR2 SASEGT. V lost 4 bases to trimming and J lost 2 bases; unmatched junction nucleotides: 4. The CDR3 loop spans 15 amino acids. As DNA, the CDR3 is TGTGCCAGCAGTGGACTAGCGGGGAGCCCCTACGAGCAGTACTTC. It codes for CASSGLAGSPYEQYF.

This chain uses TRBV9 with TRBJ1-2; D unresolved. CDR1 is SGDLS and CDR2 is YYNGEE in the germline V gene. This CDR3 is built from 11 residues. V lost 3 bases and J 9 bases, leaving 9 bases between the germline ends. The CDR3 DNA follows: TGTGCCAGCAGCGACGGGCCTCGCTACACCTTC. It codes for CASSDGPRYTF.

The chain combines TRBV10-1 with TRBJ2-5; D is uncertain. Germline CDR1 and CDR2: WNHNN and SYGVQD (reference sequence). The CDR3 is 14 residues long. The V end lost 9 bases, the J end lost 4 bases, and 18 bases lay between the germline ends. CDR3 coding DNA: TGCGCCAGGCCGAGAATCTCAGGCCGAGAGACCCAGTACTTC. Amino acids: CARPRISGRETQYF.